Shown below are 8 T cell receptor beta chains from a single sample sequenced in a study of metastatic and nonmetastatic thyroid tumors. TCRdb re-clonotyped the PCR reads via MiXCR. Among about 33,000 clones listed, roughly a sixth were seen once. All patients reached thyroid surgery having received no treatment beforehand. The sequencing sample was made of blood. The receptors shown here come from a male donor with papillary thyroid cancer or a benign thyroid nodule (not recorded which). Some clones in this sample may be carry-over from other donors' samples.

With regard to this clone: An end of the junction does not agree with germline; a read error may underlie this. The gene calls are TRBV7-8 and TRBJ1-2; D may be TRBD1 (5 bases). Germline V lookup: CDR1 SGHVS, CDR2 FQNEAQ. This CDR3 is built from 13 residues. DNA for the CDR3: TGTGCCAGCAGAGTCAGGGTAAAGGATGGATACACCTTC. This translates into CASRVRVKDGYTF.

This sequence joins TRBV7-8 and TRBJ2-7, with 7 positions matching TRBD1. In germline, CDR1 is SGHVS, CDR2 FQNEAQ. The CDR3 is made up of 15 amino acids. V shed 6 bases and J 6 bases; nucleotides not matched to a gene: 14. The CDR3, as DNA: TGTGCCAGCAGACACTACGGACAGGCCCTGGGCGAGCAGTACTTC. Amino acids: CASRHYGQALGEQYF.

This chain uses TRBV12-3 or TRBV12-4 with TRBJ1-5; 7 bases match TRBD1. V lost 3 bases and J lost 3; bases outside the gene matches: 2. The CDR3 consists of 14 residues. In DNA form, the CDR3 reads TGTGCCAGCAGTTTTACAGGGGACAATCAGCCCCAGCATTTT. Protein product: CASSFTGDNQPQHF.

This clone was seen more than once but under ten times. The rearrangement links TRBV12-3 or TRBV12-4 to TRBJ2-3; D gene ambiguous. V gave up 6 bases and J gave up 4 bases, with 11 bases separating them. The CDR3 is 13 residues long. CDR3 nucleotides: TGTGCCAGCAGAACCCACCAGGCAGATACGCAGTATTTT. Translation gives CASRTHQADTQYF.

This clone was detected once. The CDR3 region is CSASTPNRNEQFF. The DNA of the CDR3 is TGCAGTGCTAGCACCCCCAATCGCAATGAGCAGTTCTTC. The rearrangement uses TRBV20-1 and TRBJ2-1; no clear D. This CDR3 has 13 residues. Germline values: CDR1 DFQATT, CDR2 SNEGSKA (reference sequence). The V and J ends lost 3 bases and 6 bases respectively, with 12 bases between them.

This clone has just a few counts. V usage is TRBV12-3 or TRBV12-4 and J usage is TRBJ1-4; D is possibly TRBD1 (6 bases). CDR3 length: 15 residues. V was shortened by 2 bases and J by 5 bases, with 12 bases between the two germline ends. CDR3 protein: CASSLRTGKNEKLFF. The DNA of the CDR3 is TGTGCCAGCAGTTTACGAACAGGGAAGAATGAAAAACTGTTTTTT.

This clone showed up many times. The J gene is TRBJ2-5, the V gene TRBV10-2, with 7 bases fitting TRBD2. CDR3 size: 14 residues. Trimming at V came to 4 bases and at J to 3 bases, leaving 5 bases not matched to a gene. The germline CDR1 and CDR2 sequences are WSHSY and SAAADI. CDR3 bases: TGCGCCAGCAGTGTTTCTAGCGGTAAAGAGACCCAGTACTTC. Translating it yields CASSVSSGKETQYF.

In its sample, this clone was seen a few times. V and J are TRBV28 and TRBJ1-2; D not resolved. Trimming left V 3 bases short and J 0 bases short, with 11 bases between. The germline V gene has CDR1 MDHEN and CDR2 SYDVKM. CDR3 length: 15 amino acids. The CDR3 loop reads CASSFAGGANYGYTF. CDR3 coding DNA: TGTGCCAGCAGTTTTGCCGGCGGGGCTAACTATGGCTACACCTTC.